The rows below give T cell receptor beta chains drawn from one sample of a study of cytotoxic CD8 clonotypes in ibrutinib-treated CLL. Sequencing was performed with immunoSEQ multiplex PCR; in TCRdb, only in-frame clones are kept and a portion is missing. The sample holds about 140,000 clones, about 91% seen once. The sample here was PBMCs, taken after 12 months of ibrutinib treatment. These TCRs come from a human donor with chronic lymphocytic leukemia. Both conserved end residues are part of each CDR3. The D gene is left open where the match is weak. Expanded clones get a size class; other rows say once, few or many, or leave the size out.

CDR3	DNA	V	J	size	D
CASSLVDFSDVISYNEQFF	TGTGCCAGCAGCTTAGTAGATTTTAGCGACGTTATCTCCTACAATGAGCAGTTCTTC	TRBV7-2	TRBJ2-1	NA	NA
CASSLSIIWPAGRNTEAFF	TGTGCCAGCAGTTTATCGATAATCTGGCCGGCAGGGAGGAACACTGAAGCTTTCTTT	TRBV27	TRBJ1-1	NA	NA
CASSTSGSSYEQYF	TGTGCCAGCTCGACTAGCGGGAGCTCCTACGAGCAGTACTTC	TRBV28	TRBJ2-7	NA	TRBD2
CASSSTSGTLNEQFF	TGCGCCAGCAGCTCGACTAGCGGGACCCTGAATGAGCAGTTCTTC	TRBV5-1	TRBJ2-1	NA	TRBD2
CASSIRGQGINNEQFF	TGTGCCAGTAGTATCAGGGGACAGGGGATTAACAATGAGCAGTTCTTC	TRBV19	TRBJ2-1	NA	TRBD1
CASSNYNEQFF	TGTGCCAGTAGTAATTACAATGAGCAGTTCTTC	TRBV19	TRBJ2-1	NA	NA
CATSRGGASQPQHF	TGTGCCACCAGCAGAGGGGGGGCATCCCAGCCCCAGCATTTT	TRBV15	TRBJ1-5	NA	NA
CASSRTGTGDNQPQHF	TGTGCCAGCAGCCGAACCGGGACAGGGGACAATCAGCCCCAGCATTTT	TRBV7-2	TRBJ1-5	few	TRBD1
CASSIISAAGAGELFF	TGTGCCAGTAGTATCATCAGTGCGGCCGGGGCCGGGGAGCTGTTTTTT	TRBV19	TRBJ2-2	NA	NA
CASSLAGDQPQHF	TGTGCCAGCAGCTTGGCGGGCGATCAGCCCCAGCATTTT	TRBV7-2	TRBJ1-5	few	NA
CASSPGQNYGYTF	TGTGCCAGCAGCCCGGGACAGAACTATGGCTACACCTTC	TRBV7-9	TRBJ1-2	NA	TRBD1
CASSPPPGAREQFF	TGTGCCAGCAGCCCCCCTCCGGGCGCTCGTGAGCAGTTCTTC	TRBV7-2	TRBJ2-1	NA	NA